Reported below is one T cell receptor (beta chain). CDR1 is MGHDK, CDR2 SYGVNS, per germline. CDR3 length: 14 residues. Trimming cost V 1 base and J 0 bases, with 7 bases left between them. The data stem from a study of T-cell memory formation after mild COVID-19. One entry per CDR3 protein, called by TCRdb with MiXCR from the 5' RACE reads. The sample holds around 530,000 distinct CDR3 sequences; about 20% are singletons and the top ten take about 8.2%. Input material: PBMCs or a T cell subset sorted from them (not recorded which). The source of this sequence is an adult woman who had mild COVID-19 (a few samples of this study predate the infection). Cell type and time point are not known. V and J are TRBV25-1 and TRBJ2-7; D is undetermined. The CDR3 protein is CASSEFKTSYEQYF. The CDR3 DNA sequence: TGTGCCAGCAGTGAATTTAAGACCTCCTACGAGCAGTACTTC.